This section outlines one T cell receptor (beta chain) sequence together with its context. TCRdb's table, derived via immunoSEQ multiplex PCR, lists solely in-frame clones and lacks some. The sample has about 310,000 clones, around 90% seen once. Enrollment of patients from Seattle took place during active infection, with longitudinal follow-up. This sample is drawn from a study of blood T cell repertoires in COVID-19. For the study at large: Nucleic acid was either cDNA or gDNA, and it came from T cells, B-cell-depleted T cells, or PBMCs.

Sequenced input: peripheral blood. The sequence was collected from a woman in her twenties or thirties with COVID-19, enrolled during active disease.

The CDR3 region has the DNA TGTGCCACCAGGGACAGGGGGGTGAATCAGCCCCAGCATTTT. Its translation is CATRDRGVNQPQHF. V usage is TRBV24-1 and J usage is TRBJ1-5; 10 bases are shared with TRBD1. In germline, CDR1 is KGHDR, CDR2 SFDVKD. Trimming cost V 7 bases and J 4 bases; bases outside gene matches: 3. The CDR3 is 14 amino acids.